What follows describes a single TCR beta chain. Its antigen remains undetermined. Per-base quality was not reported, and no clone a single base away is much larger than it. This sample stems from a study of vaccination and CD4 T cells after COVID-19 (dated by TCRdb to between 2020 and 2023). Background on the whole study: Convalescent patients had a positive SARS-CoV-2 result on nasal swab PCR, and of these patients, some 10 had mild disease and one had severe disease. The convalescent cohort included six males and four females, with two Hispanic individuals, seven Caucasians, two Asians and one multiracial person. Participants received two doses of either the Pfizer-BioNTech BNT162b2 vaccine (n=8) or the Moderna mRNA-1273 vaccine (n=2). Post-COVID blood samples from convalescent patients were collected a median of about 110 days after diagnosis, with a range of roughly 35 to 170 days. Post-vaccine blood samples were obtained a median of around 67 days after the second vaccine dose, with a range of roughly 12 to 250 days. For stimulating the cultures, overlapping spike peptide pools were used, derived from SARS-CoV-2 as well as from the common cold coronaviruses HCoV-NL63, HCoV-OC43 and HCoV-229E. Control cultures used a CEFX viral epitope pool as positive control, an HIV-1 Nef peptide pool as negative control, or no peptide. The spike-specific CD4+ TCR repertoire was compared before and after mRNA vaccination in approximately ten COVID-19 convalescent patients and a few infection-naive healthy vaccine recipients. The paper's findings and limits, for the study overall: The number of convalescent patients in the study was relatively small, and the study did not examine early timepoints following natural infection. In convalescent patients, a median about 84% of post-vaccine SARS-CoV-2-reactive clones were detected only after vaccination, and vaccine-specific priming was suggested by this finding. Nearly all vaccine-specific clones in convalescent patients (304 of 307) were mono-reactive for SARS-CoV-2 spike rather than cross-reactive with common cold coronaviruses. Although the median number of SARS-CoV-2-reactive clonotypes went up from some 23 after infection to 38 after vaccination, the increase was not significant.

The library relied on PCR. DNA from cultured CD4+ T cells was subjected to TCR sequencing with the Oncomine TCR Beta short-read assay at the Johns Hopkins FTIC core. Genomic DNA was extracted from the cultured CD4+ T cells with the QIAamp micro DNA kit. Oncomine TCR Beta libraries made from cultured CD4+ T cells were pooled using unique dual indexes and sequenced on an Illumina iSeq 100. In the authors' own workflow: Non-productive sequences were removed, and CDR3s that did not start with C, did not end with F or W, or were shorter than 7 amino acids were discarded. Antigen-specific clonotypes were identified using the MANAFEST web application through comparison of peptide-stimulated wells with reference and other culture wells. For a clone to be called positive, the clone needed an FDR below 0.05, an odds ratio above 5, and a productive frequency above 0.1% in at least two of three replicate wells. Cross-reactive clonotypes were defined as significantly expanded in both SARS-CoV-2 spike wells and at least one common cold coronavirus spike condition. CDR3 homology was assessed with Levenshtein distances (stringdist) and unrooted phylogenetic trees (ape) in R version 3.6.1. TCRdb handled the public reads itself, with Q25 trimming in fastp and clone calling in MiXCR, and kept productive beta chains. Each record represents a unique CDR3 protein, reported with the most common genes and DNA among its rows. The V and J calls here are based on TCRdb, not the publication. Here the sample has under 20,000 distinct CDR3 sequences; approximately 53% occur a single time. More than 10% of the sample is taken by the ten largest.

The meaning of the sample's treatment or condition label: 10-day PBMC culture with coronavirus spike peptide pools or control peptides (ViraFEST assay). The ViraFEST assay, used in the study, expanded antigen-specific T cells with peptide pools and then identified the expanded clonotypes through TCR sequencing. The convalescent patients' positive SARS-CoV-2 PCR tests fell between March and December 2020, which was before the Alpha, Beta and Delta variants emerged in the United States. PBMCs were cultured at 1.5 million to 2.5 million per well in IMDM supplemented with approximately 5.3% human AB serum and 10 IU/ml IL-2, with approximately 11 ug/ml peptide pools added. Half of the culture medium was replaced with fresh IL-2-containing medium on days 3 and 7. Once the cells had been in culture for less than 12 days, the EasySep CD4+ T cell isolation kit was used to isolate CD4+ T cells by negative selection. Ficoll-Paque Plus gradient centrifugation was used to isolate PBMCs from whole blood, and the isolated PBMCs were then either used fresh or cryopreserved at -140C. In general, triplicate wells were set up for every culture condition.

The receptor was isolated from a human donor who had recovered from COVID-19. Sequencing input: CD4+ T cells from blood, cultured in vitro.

The CDR3: CASSLMTSGRGSAETQYF. The sequenced DNA is TGTGCCAGCAGTTTAATGACTAGCGGGAGGGGGTCGGCAGAGACCCAGTACTTC. Rearrangement joined TRBV12-3 or TRBV12-4 to TRBJ2-5; 14 central nucleotides agree with TRBD2. Compared with germline, V lacks 2 bases and J lacks 4 bases; bases without a gene match: 9. From the cysteine up to the phenylalanine, the CDR3 has a length of 18 residues. The entry retains the CDR3 DNA only, 54 bases that are in frame from base 1.